The 4 T cell receptor beta chains given below trace back to one sample, sequenced in a study of response to subunit inactivated influenza vaccine. TCRdb reanalysed the RT-PCR reads using MiXCR and keeps one entry per CDR3 protein. The repertoire holds a few hundred thousand distinct CDR3 sequences, with approximately 10% as singletons. Another study also made use of these data, one on T cells expressing NK-cell markers. As that report states: The authors made TCR beta cDNA libraries by 5'RACE template switching. This switching added a universal primer site and UMIs.

Material: PBMCs from blood, obtained on the day of vaccination. The receptors were sampled from a man aged 50 or older who received an inactivated influenza vaccine.

This clonotype was seen more than once but under ten times. CDR3 loop: CASCRGLFSPLHF. The CDR3 DNA follows: TGTGCCAGTTGCAGGGGGCTTTTTTCACCCCTCCACTTT. V usage is TRBV6-1 and J usage is TRBJ1-6, with 8 bases aligning to TRBD1. Germline V CDR1 and CDR2: MNHNS, SASEGT. Trimming at V came to 9 bases and at J to 9 bases, leaving 7 bases not matched to a gene. This CDR3 spans 13 amino acids.

This clonotype was seen repeatedly, ten times or more. This chain links TRBV29-1 with TRBJ2-1, with D maybe TRBD2 (6 bases). Per the germline V gene, CDR1 is SQVTM and CDR2 is ANQGSEA. This CDR3 contains 15 residues. V lost 3 bases to trimming and J lost 3 bases, with 15 bases between them. The CDR3 spells CSVDGGPRGYNEQFF. CDR3 DNA: TGCAGCGTTGACGGGGGACCTAGGGGCTACAATGAGCAGTTCTTC.

This clonotype was counted only a few times. The V gene is TRBV27, the J gene TRBJ2-7; tentative D call: TRBD2 (5 bases). Trimming stripped 5 bases from V and 7 bases from J, with 12 bases between. Germline CDR1 reads MNHEY; CDR2 reads SMNVEV (reference sequence). The CDR3 loop spans 12 amino acids. The CDR3 region is CASSTIRGEQYF. The DNA of the CDR3 is TGTGCCAGCAGTACGATAAGAGGGGAGCAGTACTTC.

This clonotype was picked up a small number of times. The chain combines TRBV15 with TRBJ2-5, with 12 positions matching TRBD2. The V segment lost 5 bases and the J segment 1 base; nucleotides outside the gene matches: 5. CDR3 length: 16 amino acids. Germline V CDR1 and CDR2: LNHNV, YYDKDF (reference sequence). The CDR3 DNA is TGTGCCACCAGCCCCTTACTAGCGGGGGGCCAAGAGACCCAGTACTTC. Translation: CATSPLLAGGQETQYF.